Sequencing of this TCR beta chain was carried out in a study of OX40 agonist ivuxolimab in advanced cancers. Study context: Treatment of patients was with ivuxolimab, an agonistic anti-OX40 (CD134) antibody. In three patients, partial responses were observed, one with hepatocellular carcinoma and two with cutaneous melanoma. Study conclusions and caveats: Some nonresponders likewise displayed low normalized T-cell clonal expansion. Among patients with partial responses at 0.1-3.0 mg/kg, clonal expansion was among the lowest.

Some clones are missing from TCRdb's copy, which holds only in-frame ones; the method was immunoSEQ multiplex PCR. The sample contains about 68,000 clones, over 65% of which appear only once. Trimming left V 7 bases short and J 1 base short, with 13 bases between. Germline V CDR1 and CDR2: SQVTM, ANQGSEA. CDR3 length equals 13 residues. Regarding this clone: What it binds is not known.

The origin of this receptor is an adult with an advanced solid tumor such as melanoma, head and neck, liver or kidney cancer. The sequenced sample was CD4+ or CD8+ T cells sorted from blood, obtained in a trial of the OX40 agonist ivuxolimab. This sequence joins TRBV29-1 and TRBJ1-1, with a weak D call TRBD1 (6 bases). In DNA, the CDR3 is TGCAGCGCCACAGGGTTTGGGAACACTGAAGCTTTCTTT. This codes for CSATGFGNTEAFF.